This T cell receptor (beta chain) was recovered during a study of shared T cell receptors in the human thymus (dated by TCRdb to about 2021). Background for the entire study: The study examined how self-reactive, shared T-cell receptor alpha chains are generated in the human thymus.

This clone has just a few counts. This receptor's antigen is unknown. Base-call qualities are not available, and no considerably larger clone is one nucleotide away. Library prep was done by the immunoSEQ multiplex PCR assay. TCRdb limited this immuneACCESS table to in-frame rearrangements with V and J called. A share of clones is missing; checked studies link under half to unresolved V genes, and the rest is unexplained. In all, the sample holds 700,000 to 750,000 clones, and 70% to 90% of those were seen once. Around 0.01% of the sample goes to the ten largest clones. The germline V gene supplies CDR1 KGHSY and CDR2 FQNENV. Trimmed from V: 2 bases; trimmed from J: 0 bases; junction bases lacking a gene match: 21. CDR3 length: 21 amino acids, cysteine to phenylalanine. Just CDR3 DNA is preserved here, 63 bases in frame from base 1. These same records also appear under a second study, on human thymus T cells. As the second publication notes: Immunologically healthy infants undergoing open corrective cardiac surgery for congenital heart defects in Finland were used as donors. Thymus tissue was collected as surgical resects that were removed during corrective cardiac surgery. Usage of V and J gene segments appeared to be biased in both the thymic and the peripheral blood repertoires. The related research reported highly overlapping thymic TCR repertoires among unrelated individuals. The study described the TCR alpha and beta repertoires in under ten infant thymus samples and a few matching peripheral blood samples. The cohort included several male and two female infants, with donor ages spanning 7 to 244 days. Thymocytes were released mechanically from tissue and stored at -70 °C as pellets of roughly 9-31 million cells. A QIAsymphony instrument was used to extract genomic DNA from the frozen cell pellets. Using the immunoSEQ multiplex PCR assay, the TCRB and TCRAD loci were amplified from a standardized quantity of quality-controlled genomic DNA. The amplicons spanned the V(D)J region and were long enough to cover the CDR3 and allow V and J genes to be identified. Amplicon sequencing was performed on an Illumina platform through the commercial immunoSEQ service. Primer bias and sequencing errors were corrected as previously described, and TCRAD and TCRB definitions were based on the IMGT database. immunoSEQ Analyzer 3.0 and VDJTools were used for repertoire analysis, which covered basic statistics, V/J segment usage, diversity estimates, rarefaction and pairwise overlap. Diversity was estimated with Chao1, ChaoE, Efron-Thisted, Shannon and inverse Simpson indices, and also on datasets down-sampled to the smallest sample. Repertoire overlap was determined by strict matching of CDR3 nucleotide sequence, V gene and J gene, and Jaccard-based multidimensional scaling clustering was applied. Thymus samples yielded on average around 850,000 unique TCRB clonotypes, compared with about 80,000 from blood samples.

The sequenced sample consisted of thymocytes. The chain is assembled from TRBV16 and TRBJ1-1; a stretch of 7 junction bases matches TRBD1. This sequence was found in a girl under three years old with a congenital heart defect. Donor details come from another sample of the same person, matched by shared clones. CDR3 protein: CASSQRDEWSGQAIVNTEAFF. The DNA reads as follows: TGTGCCAGCAGCCAAAGGGATGAATGGTCAGGACAGGCCATCGTGAACACTGAAGCTTTCTTT. Beyond the CDR3, the reference TRBV16 and TRBJ1-1 genes provide the residues; the full variable domain reads: GEEVAQTPKHLVRGEGQKAKLYCAPIKGHSYVFWYQQVLKNEFKFLISFQNENVFDETGMPKERFSAKCLPNSPCSLEIQATKLEDSAVYFCASSQRDEWSGQAIVNTEAFFGQGTRLTVV.